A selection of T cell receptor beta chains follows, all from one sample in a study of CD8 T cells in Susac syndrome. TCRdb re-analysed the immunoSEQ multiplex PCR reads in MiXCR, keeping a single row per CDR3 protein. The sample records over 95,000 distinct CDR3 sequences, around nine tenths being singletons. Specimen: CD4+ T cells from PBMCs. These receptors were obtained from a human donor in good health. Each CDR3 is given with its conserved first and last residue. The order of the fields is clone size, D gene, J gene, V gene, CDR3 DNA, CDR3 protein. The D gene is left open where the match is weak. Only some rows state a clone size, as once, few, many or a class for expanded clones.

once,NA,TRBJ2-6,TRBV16,TGTGCCAGCAGCCAACCTATAGGAATGGCCCCCGGGGCCAACGTCCTGACTTTC,CASSQPIGMAPGANVLTF
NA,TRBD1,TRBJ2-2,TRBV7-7,TGTGCCAGCAGCTTATTACAGGGGGCGAGCACCGGGGAGCTGTTTTTT,CASSLLQGASTGELFF
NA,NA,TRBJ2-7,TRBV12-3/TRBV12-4,TGTGCCAGCACCACGGGGTACGCCTACGAGCAGTACTTC,CASTTGYAYEQYF
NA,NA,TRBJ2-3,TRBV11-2,TGTGCCAGCAGCCGGGACTCCTCGACGGCGCAGTATTTT,CASSRDSSTAQYF
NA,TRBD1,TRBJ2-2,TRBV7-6,TGTGCCAGCAGCGACGGACAGGGGCTAAACACCGGGGAGCTGTTTTTT,CASSDGQGLNTGELFF
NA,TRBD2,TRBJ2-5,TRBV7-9,TGTGCCAGCAGCTTGAAAATATTAACTAGCGGGAGACGTCAAGAGACCCAGTACTTC,CASSLKILTSGRRQETQYF
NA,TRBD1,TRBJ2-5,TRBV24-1,TGTGCCACCGATCGTCGACAGGGAATCGCTGGGGAGACCCAGTACTTC,CATDRRQGIAGETQYF
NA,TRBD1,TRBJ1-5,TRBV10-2,TGCGCCAGCAGAGAGACAGGGGGCAGGCAGCCCCAGCATTTT,CASRETGGRQPQHF
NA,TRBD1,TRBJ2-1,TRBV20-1,TGCAGTGCTCCTCGACAGGGCAGGTACAATGAGCAGTTCTTC,CSAPRQGRYNEQFF
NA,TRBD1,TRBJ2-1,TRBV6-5,TGTGCCAGCAGCCGTTCAGGGGGCGATGAGCAGTTCTTC,CASSRSGGDEQFF
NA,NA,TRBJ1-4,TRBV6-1,TGTGCCAGCAGTGGTTTGCGGGTTGGGGAAAAACTGTTTTTT,CASSGLRVGEKLFF
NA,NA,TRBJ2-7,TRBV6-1,TGTGCCAGCGTAGAGGCTGGCCCCAGACAGAGGTCCCGCTACGAGCAGTACTTC,CASVEAGPRQRSRYEQYF
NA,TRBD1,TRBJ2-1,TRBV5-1,TGCGCCAGCAGCTTGGTAACAGGGGGTGAGCAGTTCTTC,CASSLVTGGEQFF
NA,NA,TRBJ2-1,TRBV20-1,TGCAGTGCTACTGACTATTCCGCCCACAATGAGCAGTTCTTC,CSATDYSAHNEQFF
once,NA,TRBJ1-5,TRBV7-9,TGTGCCAGCAGCCCAGACCTTCAGCCCCAGCATTTT,CASSPDLQPQHF
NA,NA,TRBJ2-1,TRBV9,TGTGCCAGCAGCGTAGAAGGGACACTCTCAGATGAGCAGTTCTTC,CASSVEGTLSDEQFF
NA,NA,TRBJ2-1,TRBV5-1,TGCGCCAGCAGCTACGCTTCCGTCTCGAGCTCCTACAATGAGCAGTTCTTC,CASSYASVSSSYNEQFF
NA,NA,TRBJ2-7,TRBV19,TGTGCCAGTAGTATAGGTCGGCGGACCTCCTACGAGCAGTACTTC,CASSIGRRTSYEQYF
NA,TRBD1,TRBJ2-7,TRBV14,TGTGCCAGCAGCTTAAGGACAGGTAACTCCTACGAGCAGTACTTC,CASSLRTGNSYEQYF
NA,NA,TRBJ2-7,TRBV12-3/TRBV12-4,TGTGCCAGCACCCTAGGACAGCCCGCCTACGAGCAGTACTTC,CASTLGQPAYEQYF
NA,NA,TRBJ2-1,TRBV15,TGTGCCACCAGCAACTATAACATGAATGAGCAGTTCTTC,CATSNYNMNEQFF
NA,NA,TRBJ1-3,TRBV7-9,TGTGCCAGCAGCACGGTCGGAAACACCATATATTTT,CASSTVGNTIYF
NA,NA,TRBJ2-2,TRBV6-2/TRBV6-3,TGTGCCAGCACCCTTACAAGCTCGAACACCGGGGAGCTGTTTTTT,CASTLTSSNTGELFF